Listed below are T cell receptor beta chains from one sample, sequenced in a study of CD8 T cells in Susac syndrome. TCRdb re-analysed the immunoSEQ multiplex PCR reads in MiXCR, keeping a single row per CDR3 protein. The table lists around 200,000 distinct CDR3 sequences, around 95% of them singletons. Sequencing was done on a sample of CD4+ T cells from PBMCs. The source of these receptors is a human donor in good health. Each CDR3 is given with its conserved first and last residue. A D gene is named only where the DNA matches it firmly.

J gene,D gene,V gene,CDR3 protein
TRBJ2-3,.,TRBV20-1,CSANLRGGSTDTQYF
TRBJ2-1,.,TRBV4-3,CASSQGVGANNEQFF
TRBJ1-5,.,TRBV2,CASRRSNSNQPQHF
TRBJ2-1,.,TRBV2,CASKPGRLLTAEQFF
TRBJ2-1,.,TRBV12-3/TRBV12-4,CASSFGWGHIDEQFF
TRBJ2-1,.,TRBV19,CASSIGPGSYNEQFF
TRBJ2-5,.,TRBV7-7,CASSLEVLAAQYF
TRBJ2-1,.,TRBV28,CASSLLESWGEQFF
TRBJ2-2,.,TRBV20-1,CSASALRVGTGELFF
TRBJ2-2,.,TRBV27,CASNPTRILTGELFF
TRBJ2-5,.,TRBV28,CASIGPDGETQYF
TRBJ1-5,.,TRBV2,CASSRGYQPQHF
TRBJ2-7,.,TRBV29-1,CSVERGGQDYEQYF
TRBJ1-1,TRBD1,TRBV30,CAWGRTGPLTEAFF
TRBJ2-3,TRBD2,TRBV5-1,CASTSGSPSTDTQYF
TRBJ2-2,.,TRBV19,CASIAGFYTGELFF
TRBJ1-5,TRBD1,TRBV12-3/TRBV12-4,CASSTGQDQPQHF
TRBJ1-5,.,TRBV15,CATSTISGLGQPQHF
TRBJ2-1,TRBD2,TRBV3-1,CASSPQRGVGNEQFF
TRBJ2-7,TRBD1,TRBV5-1,CASSLTGQLEQYF
TRBJ2-7,.,TRBV3-1,CASSSTAYEQYF
TRBJ2-2,.,TRBV3-1,CASSRGATGELFF
TRBJ1-6,TRBD1,TRBV24-1,CATSDSGTGYNSPLHF
TRBJ2-7,TRBD1,TRBV2,CASTRQGSSYEQYF
TRBJ2-1,.,TRBV10-1,CASSESDGPHPDEQFF
TRBJ2-5,.,TRBV10-2,CASSEYGSQETQYF
TRBJ1-1,TRBD1,TRBV29-1,CSVEDRTGVGAFF
TRBJ1-4,.,TRBV6-5,CASSYFREVNEKLFF
TRBJ1-1,.,TRBV6-5,CASSYRGRNTEAFF
TRBJ1-5,TRBD1,TRBV7-9,CASSPGQPNQPQHF
TRBJ1-2,TRBD1,TRBV9,CASSVAQGGYGYTF
TRBJ2-1,TRBD2,TRBV12-3/TRBV12-4,CASSPTSYSEQFF
TRBJ2-3,.,TRBV20-1,CSARALPSTDTQYF
TRBJ1-1,.,TRBV3-1,CASSLDPRDTEAFF
TRBJ2-1,.,TRBV15,CATSIKGVRLGEQFF
TRBJ2-1,.,TRBV12-3/TRBV12-4,CATAGLGNEQFF
TRBJ2-5,.,TRBV24-1,CATSDALVETQYF
TRBJ1-1,.,TRBV20-1,CSASNDNTEAFF
TRBJ1-6,.,TRBV4-3,CASSQSWVDSPLHF
TRBJ1-2,TRBD1,TRBV2,CASRGNRGHYGYTF
TRBJ2-5,TRBD2,TRBV3-1,CASSLRDYPNF
TRBJ2-2,.,TRBV29-1,CSVESRRAPGELFF
TRBJ2-1,.,TRBV19,CASSIYGELAKNEQFF
TRBJ2-1,.,TRBV18,CASSPLTLHNEQFF
TRBJ1-1,.,TRBV30,CAWSVLTRGDTEAFF